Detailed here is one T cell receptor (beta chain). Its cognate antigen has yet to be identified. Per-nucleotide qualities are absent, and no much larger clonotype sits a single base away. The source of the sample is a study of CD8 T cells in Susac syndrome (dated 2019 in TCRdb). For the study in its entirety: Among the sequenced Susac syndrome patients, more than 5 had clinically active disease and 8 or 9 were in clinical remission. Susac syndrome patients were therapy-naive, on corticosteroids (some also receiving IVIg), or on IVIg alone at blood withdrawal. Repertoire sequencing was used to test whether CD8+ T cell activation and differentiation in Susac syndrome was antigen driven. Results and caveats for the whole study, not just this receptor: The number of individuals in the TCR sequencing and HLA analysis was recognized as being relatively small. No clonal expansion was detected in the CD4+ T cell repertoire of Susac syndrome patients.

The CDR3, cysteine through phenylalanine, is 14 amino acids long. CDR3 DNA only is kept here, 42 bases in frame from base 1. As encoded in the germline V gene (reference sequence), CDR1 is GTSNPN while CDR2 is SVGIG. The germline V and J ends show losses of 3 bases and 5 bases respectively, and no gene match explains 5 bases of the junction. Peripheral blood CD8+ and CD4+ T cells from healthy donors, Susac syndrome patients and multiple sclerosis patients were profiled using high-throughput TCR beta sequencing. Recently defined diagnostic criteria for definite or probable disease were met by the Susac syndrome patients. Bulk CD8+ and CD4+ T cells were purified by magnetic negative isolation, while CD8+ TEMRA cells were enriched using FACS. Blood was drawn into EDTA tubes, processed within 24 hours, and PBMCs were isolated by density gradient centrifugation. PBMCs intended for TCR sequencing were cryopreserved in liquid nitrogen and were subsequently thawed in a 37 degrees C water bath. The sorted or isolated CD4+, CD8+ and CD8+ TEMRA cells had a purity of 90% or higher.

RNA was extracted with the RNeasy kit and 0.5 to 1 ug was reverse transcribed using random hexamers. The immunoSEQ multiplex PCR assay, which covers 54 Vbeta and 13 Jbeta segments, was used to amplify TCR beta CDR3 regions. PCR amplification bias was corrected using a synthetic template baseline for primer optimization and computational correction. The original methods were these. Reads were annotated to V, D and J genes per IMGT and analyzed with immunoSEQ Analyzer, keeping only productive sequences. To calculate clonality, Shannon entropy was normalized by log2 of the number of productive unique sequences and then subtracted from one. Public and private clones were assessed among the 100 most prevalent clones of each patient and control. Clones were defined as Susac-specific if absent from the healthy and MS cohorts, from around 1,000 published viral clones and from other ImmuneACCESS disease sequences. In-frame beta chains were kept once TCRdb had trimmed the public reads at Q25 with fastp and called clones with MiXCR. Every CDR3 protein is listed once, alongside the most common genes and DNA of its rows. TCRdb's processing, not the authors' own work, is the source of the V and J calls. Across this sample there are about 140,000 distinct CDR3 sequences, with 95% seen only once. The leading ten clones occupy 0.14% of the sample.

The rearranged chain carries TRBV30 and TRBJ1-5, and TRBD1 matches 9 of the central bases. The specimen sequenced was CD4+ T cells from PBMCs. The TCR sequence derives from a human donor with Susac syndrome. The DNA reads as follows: TGTGCCTGGAGCCTCACAGGGGGCCATCAGCCCCAGCATTTT. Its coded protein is CAWSLTGGHQPQHF. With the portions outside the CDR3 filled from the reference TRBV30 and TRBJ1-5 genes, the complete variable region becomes SQTIHQWPATLVQPVGSPLSLECTVEGTSNPNLYWYRQAAGRGLQLLFYSVGIGQISSEVPQNLSASRPQDRQFILSSKKLLLSDSGFYLCAWSLTGGHQPQHFGDGTRLSIL.